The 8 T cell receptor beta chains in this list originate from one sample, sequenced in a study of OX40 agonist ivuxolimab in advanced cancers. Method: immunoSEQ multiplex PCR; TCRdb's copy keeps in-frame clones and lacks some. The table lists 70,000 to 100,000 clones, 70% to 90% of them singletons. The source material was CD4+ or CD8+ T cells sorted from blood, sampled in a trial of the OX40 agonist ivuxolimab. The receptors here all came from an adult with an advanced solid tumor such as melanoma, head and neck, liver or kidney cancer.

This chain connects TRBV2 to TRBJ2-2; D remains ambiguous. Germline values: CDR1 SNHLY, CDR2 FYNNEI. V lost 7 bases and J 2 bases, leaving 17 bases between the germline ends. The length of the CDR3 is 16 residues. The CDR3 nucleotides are TGTGCCAGCACCAGTCTCCTAGGTCAAAACACCGGGGAGCTGTTTTTT. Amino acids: CASTSLLGQNTGELFF.

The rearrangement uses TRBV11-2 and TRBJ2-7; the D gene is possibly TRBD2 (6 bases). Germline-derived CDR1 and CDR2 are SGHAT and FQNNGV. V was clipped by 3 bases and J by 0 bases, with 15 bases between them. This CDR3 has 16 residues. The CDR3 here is CASSLAGLLNSYEQYF. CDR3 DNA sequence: TGTGCCAGCAGCTTGGCGGGACTCTTAAACTCCTACGAGCAGTACTTC.

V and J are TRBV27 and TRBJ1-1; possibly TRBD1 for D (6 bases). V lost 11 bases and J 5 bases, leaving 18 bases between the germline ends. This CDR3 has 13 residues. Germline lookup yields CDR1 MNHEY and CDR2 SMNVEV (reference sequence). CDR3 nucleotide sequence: TGTGCCGCCGGCGCGGGGGCTCGAACTGAAGCTTTCTTT. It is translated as CAAGAGARTEAFF.

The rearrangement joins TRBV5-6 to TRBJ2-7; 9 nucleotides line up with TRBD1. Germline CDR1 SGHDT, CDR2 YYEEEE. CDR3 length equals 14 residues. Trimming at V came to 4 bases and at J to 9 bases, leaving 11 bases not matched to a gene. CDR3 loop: CASSAIQGAVGQYF. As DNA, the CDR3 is TGTGCCAGCAGCGCAATACAGGGGGCAGTGGGGCAGTACTTC.

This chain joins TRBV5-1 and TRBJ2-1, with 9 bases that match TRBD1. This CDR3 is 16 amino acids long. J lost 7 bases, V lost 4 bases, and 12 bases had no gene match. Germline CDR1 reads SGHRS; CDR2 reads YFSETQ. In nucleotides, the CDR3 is TGCGCCAGCAGCGTTCTACCGGGACAGGGAGGGAATGAGCAGTTCTTC. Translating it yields CASSVLPGQGGNEQFF.

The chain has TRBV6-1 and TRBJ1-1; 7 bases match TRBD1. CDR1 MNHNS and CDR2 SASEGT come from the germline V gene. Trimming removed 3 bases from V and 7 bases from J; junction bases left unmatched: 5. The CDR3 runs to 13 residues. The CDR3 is CASSEAGGFEAFF. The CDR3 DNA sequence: TGTGCCAGCAGTGAGGCAGGGGGATTTGAAGCTTTCTTT.

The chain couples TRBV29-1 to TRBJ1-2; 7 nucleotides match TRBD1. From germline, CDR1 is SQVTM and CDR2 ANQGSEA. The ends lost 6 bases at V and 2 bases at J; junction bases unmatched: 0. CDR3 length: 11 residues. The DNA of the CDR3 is TGCAGCGTGGACAGGAACTATGGCTACACCTTC. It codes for CSVDRNYGYTF.

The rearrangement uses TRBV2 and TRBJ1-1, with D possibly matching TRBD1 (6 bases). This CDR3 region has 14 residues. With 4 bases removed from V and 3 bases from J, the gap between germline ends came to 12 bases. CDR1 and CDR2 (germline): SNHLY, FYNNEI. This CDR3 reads CASSGPGAYTEAFF. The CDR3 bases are TGTGCCAGCAGTGGACCGGGGGCTTACACTGAAGCTTTCTTT.